This passage covers 3 T cell receptor beta chains from one sample sequenced in a study of blood T cell repertoires in COVID-19. Repertoires were generated with immunoSEQ multiplex PCR, while TCRdb's copy carries only in-frame clones and drops some. The table has around 140,000 clones, roughly 84% seen once. What was sequenced was peripheral blood. The receptors come from a young man with COVID-19, enrolled during active disease.

This chain links TRBV11-2 with TRBJ2-7, with D perhaps TRBD2 (6 bases). V dropped 5 bases and J dropped 2 bases, with 19 bases sitting between them. This CDR3 has 16 amino acids. Germline CDR1 SGHAT, CDR2 FQNNGV. The CDR3, as DNA: TGTGCCAGCAGCGCAAAGTGGGAGGTCACGACCTACGAGCAGTACTTC. It translates to CASSAKWEVTTYEQYF.

The J gene is TRBJ2-2, the V gene TRBV12-3 or TRBV12-4; no firm D call. The CDR3 spans 11 residues. Between the trimmed V and J ends, which lost 6 bases and 6 bases, there was a span of 5 bases. The CDR3 region is CASRSAGELFF. In DNA, the CDR3 is TGTGCCAGCAGGTCGGCCGGGGAGCTGTTTTTT.

The CDR3 sequence is CASSDSQGTGELFF. The CDR3 region has the DNA TGTGCCAGCAGTGACTCACAGGGGACCGGGGAGCTGTTTTTT. The V gene is TRBV6-4, the J gene TRBJ2-2; the match to TRBD1 covers 7 bases. The length of the CDR3 is 14 residues. Losses at the gene ends were 0 bases for V and 5 bases for J; bases not matched to a gene: 0. Germline V CDR1 and CDR2: MRHNA, SNTAGT.